The TCR beta chain described here comes from a study of Ad26.COV2.S vaccination and SARS-CoV-2 variants. The treatment here: around 19 received Ad26.COV2.S at low or high dose, single or two shots; about 5 received placebo; per-sample allocation not given. Each sample was drawn 63 days after the first injection (of vaccine or placebo). Trimming left V 5 bases short and J 1 base short, with 13 bases between. The germline V gene has CDR1 SGHAT and CDR2 FQNNGV. The CDR3 is 15 residues long. Profiled with immunoSEQ multiplex PCR; TCRdb holds only in-frame clones, not every one. The table shows roughly 500,000 clones, with roughly nine tenths occurring only once.

The material was peripheral blood, obtained in a trial of Ad26.COV2.S vaccine versus placebo. The chain has TRBV11-2 and TRBJ2-3; D possibly corresponds to TRBD2 (5 bases). The origin of this receptor is a person between 18 and 65 years old who received the Ad26.COV2.S COVID-19 vaccine or a placebo. The CDR3 reads CASSPGNSGTDTQYF. The DNA of the CDR3 is TGTGCCAGCAGCCCGGGGAATTCGGGCACAGATACGCAGTATTTT.